Listed here are 19 T cell receptor beta chains from one sample, sequenced in a study of T cell responses to AZD1222 COVID-19 vaccine. The table came from immunoSEQ multiplex PCR; TCRdb's copy has only in-frame clones and leaves some out. Among about 140,000 clones listed, around 91% were seen once. This material consisted of peripheral blood, taken on day 0 of AZD1222 vaccination. The source of these receptors is an adult in good health.

This clone was found a few times. The J gene is TRBJ1-6, the V gene TRBV2; 7 positions match TRBD1. V trimming: 2 bases; J trimming: 7 bases; junction bases outside the gene matches: 5. This CDR3 has 15 residues. Germline-derived CDR1 and CDR2 are SNHLY and FYNNEI. In DNA, the CDR3 is TGTGCCAGCAGTGAAAGTGGGACAGAAAATTCACCCCTCCACTTT. Translation: CASSESGTENSPLHF.

The chain recombines TRBV4-1 with TRBJ2-7; 7 bases agree with TRBD2. This CDR3 is built from 15 residues. Looked up from germline, CDR1 is MGHRA and CDR2 is YSYEKL. V shed 6 bases, J shed 1 base, and the junction held 9 bases outside the gene matches. Written as DNA, the CDR3 is TGCGCCAGCAGATCCAGGCGGGAGTGGTCCTACGAGCAGTACTTC. Its protein product is CASRSRREWSYEQYF.

The rearrangement links TRBV5-6 to TRBJ2-1; 9 bases are shared with TRBD1. The CDR3 is 15 residues long. The germline gives CDR1 SGHDT, CDR2 YYEEEE. V was pared by 4 bases and J by 4 bases, with 6 bases of the junction left unmatched. CDR3: CASSMDRGFYNEQFF. Written as DNA, the CDR3 is TGTGCCAGCAGCATGGACAGGGGTTTTTACAATGAGCAGTTCTTC.

The rearrangement uses TRBV19 and TRBJ2-6; D not certain. CDR1 and CDR2 from the germline V gene are LNHDA and SQIVND (reference sequence). The CDR3 sequence is 15 residues long. Trimming removed 2 bases at V and 2 bases at J, with 7 bases between. The CDR3 nucleotides are TGTGCCAGTAGTATAACCGGAACTGGGGCCAACGTCCTGACTTTC. Translated, it gives CASSITGTGANVLTF.

The CDR3 sequence is CASRPRTRGKAFF. In DNA, the CDR3 is TGTGCCAGCAGGCCTAGGACGAGGGGAAAAGCTTTCTTT. The V gene is TRBV28, the J gene TRBJ1-1; TRBD1 is a possible D gene (5 bases). Germline V gene data show CDR1 as MDHEN and CDR2 as SYDVKM. Trimming removed 6 bases from V and 9 bases from J, with 17 bases in between. The CDR3 contains 13 residues.

The rearrangement joins TRBV6-4 to TRBJ2-1; D tentatively reads TRBD1 or TRBD2 (7 bases each). The germline V gene encodes CDR1 MRHNA and CDR2 SNTAGT. V was shortened by 6 bases and J by 6 bases, with 18 bases between the two germline ends. CDR3 length equals 15 residues. The CDR3 here is CASSAHRGGGNEQFF. DNA of the CDR3: TGTGCCAGCAGCGCCCACAGGGGAGGGGGCAATGAGCAGTTCTTC.

The V gene is TRBV5-1, the J gene TRBJ1-4; 10 nucleotides line up with TRBD1. The CDR3 is 15 residues long. Germline V lookup: CDR1 SGHRS, CDR2 YFSETQ. Trimming removed 5 bases from V and 8 bases from J; junction bases left unmatched: 9. The CDR3 sequence is CASRPAGTGAEKLFF. The CDR3 bases are TGCGCCAGCAGACCTGCCGGGACAGGGGCAGAAAAACTGTTTTTT.

The chain carries TRBV3-1 (or the pseudogene TRBV3-2) and TRBJ2-1, with TRBD2 matching over 9 bases. This CDR3 has 15 amino acids. Germline lookup yields CDR1 LGHDT and CDR2 YNNKEL (reference sequence). J gave up 9 bases and V 0 bases, and 6 bases lay outside the gene matches. CDR3 loop: CASSQEGAGGGEQFF. The CDR3, as DNA: TGTGCCAGCAGCCAAGAGGGAGCGGGGGGCGGTGAGCAGTTCTTC.

The chain recombines TRBV13 with TRBJ2-3; tentative D call: TRBD2 (6 bases). The V and J ends lost 5 bases and 5 bases respectively, with 23 bases between them. The length of the CDR3 is 17 residues. The germline V gene encodes CDR1 PRHDT and CDR2 FYEKMQ (reference sequence). The CDR3 loop is CASSPRGIAERGDTQYF. The CDR3 DNA sequence: TGTGCCAGCAGCCCCCGGGGAATAGCGGAGAGGGGAGATACGCAGTATTTT. The full variable domain, rest sourced from reference TRBV13 and TRBJ2-3, is AAGVIQSPRHLIKEKRETATLKCYPIPRHDTVYWYQQGPGQDPQFLISFYEKMQSDKGSIPDRFSAQQFSDYHSELNMSSLELGDSALYFCASSPRGIAERGDTQYFGPGTRLTVL.

The V and J genes are TRBV10-2 and TRBJ2-7; 9 bases fit TRBD2. The germline V gene encodes CDR1 WSHSY and CDR2 SAAADI. V was clipped by 6 bases and J by 6 bases; unmatched bases: 12. This CDR3 comprises 15 residues. CDR3 residues: CASSTKVAGVPEQYF. The CDR3 DNA sequence: TGCGCCAGCAGCACTAAGGTAGCGGGAGTGCCCGAGCAGTACTTC.

This clone has only one observation. The gene calls are TRBV5-4 and TRBJ2-1; a weak D match, TRBD2 (6 bases). Germline V gene data show CDR1 as SGHNT and CDR2 as YYREEE (reference sequence). Trimming shortened V by 0 bases and J by 11 bases, and 9 bases separated the two germline ends. This CDR3 spans 12 amino acids. CDR3 bases: TGTGCCAGCAGCTTGGCTAGCGATCAGCAGTTCTTC. Translated, it gives CASSLASDQQFF.

The rearrangement uses TRBV9 and TRBJ2-3; D is perhaps TRBD2 (6 bases). The ends were cut back, 4 bases at V and 14 bases at J, with 20 bases in the middle. CDR1 is SGDLS and CDR2 is YYNGEE in the germline V gene. The CDR3 runs 13 residues. Written as DNA, the CDR3 is TGTGCCAGCAGCCCCAAATCCGGGACTCTCATGTATTTT. It is translated as CASSPKSGTLMYF.

The chain links TRBV27 to TRBJ1-1, with D hard to call. In germline, CDR1 is MNHEY, CDR2 SMNVEV (reference sequence). There are 13 residues in the CDR3. Trimming cost V 5 bases and J 3 bases, with 10 bases left between them. The CDR3: CASSPSIYTEAFF. CDR3 bases: TGTGCCAGCAGTCCAAGTATCTACACTGAAGCTTTCTTT.

The chain combines TRBV5-1 with TRBJ1-6; TRBD1 aligns across 7 bases. This CDR3 has 14 residues. Germline assignment: CDR1 SGHRS and CDR2 YFSETQ. V was pared by 4 bases and J by 9 bases, with 7 bases of the junction left unmatched. The CDR3, as DNA: TGCGCCAGCAGCCCCTGGACAGGTACTTCACCCCTCCACTTT. This translates into CASSPWTGTSPLHF. Looking up the rest from reference TRBV5-1 and TRBJ1-6 gives the full variable domain: KAGVTQTPRYLIKTRGQQVTLSCSPISGHRSVSWYQQTPGQGLQFLFEYFSETQRNKGNFPGRFSGRQFSNSRSEMNVSTLELGDSALYLCASSPWTGTSPLHFGNGTRLTVT.

This clone showed up just a few times. The chain has TRBV4-2 and TRBJ2-5, with 8 nucleotides matching TRBD2. Germline lookup yields CDR1 LGHNA and CDR2 YNFKEQ. V lost 0 bases, J lost 5 bases, and 8 bases stayed unmatched. This CDR3 is 16 amino acids long. The CDR3 DNA is TGTGCCAGCAGCCAAGATACCCGGACTAGCATGGAGACCCAGTACTTC. It yields the protein CASSQDTRTSMETQYF.

The chain has TRBV7-9 and TRBJ1-5; D is unclear. The CDR3 sequence is 14 residues long. The germline CDR1 and CDR2 sequences are SEHNR and FQNEAQ (reference sequence). Trimming cost V 2 bases and J 3 bases, with 8 bases left between them. This chain's CDR3 is CASSLSRDNQPQHF. In DNA form, the CDR3 reads TGTGCCAGCAGCTTATCTCGGGACAATCAGCCCCAGCATTTT.

This chain uses TRBV7-9 with TRBJ2-1, with D tentatively TRBD1 (7 bases). The CDR3 has 15 residues. V lost 4 bases and J 9 bases, leaving 19 bases between the germline ends. CDR1 and CDR2 from the germline V gene are SEHNR and FQNEAQ (reference sequence). The CDR3 DNA is TGTGCCAGCAGCTCAGGGGGGACTCAACTCGGTGAGCAGTTCTTC. Its protein is CASSSGGTQLGEQFF.

This clone came up a few times. V and J are TRBV6-5 and TRBJ1-1; D remains unclear. CDR3 size: 13 residues. V shed 2 bases and J shed 1 base, with 5 bases lying between them. Germline lookup yields CDR1 MNHEY and CDR2 SVGAGI. Here the CDR3 DNA reads TGTGCCAGCAGTTACGGCAGGAACACTGAAGCTTTCTTT. Encoded protein: CASSYGRNTEAFF.

The V and J genes are TRBV19 and TRBJ2-1, with D unresolved. Germline CDR1 reads LNHDA; CDR2 reads SQIVND (reference sequence). V was trimmed by 2 bases and J by 9 bases, leaving 17 bases between them. The CDR3 extends over 15 amino acids. CDR3 in amino acids: CASSIRGRLGGEQFF. The DNA for the CDR3 is TGTGCCAGTAGTATACGAGGACGGTTGGGCGGTGAGCAGTTCTTC.